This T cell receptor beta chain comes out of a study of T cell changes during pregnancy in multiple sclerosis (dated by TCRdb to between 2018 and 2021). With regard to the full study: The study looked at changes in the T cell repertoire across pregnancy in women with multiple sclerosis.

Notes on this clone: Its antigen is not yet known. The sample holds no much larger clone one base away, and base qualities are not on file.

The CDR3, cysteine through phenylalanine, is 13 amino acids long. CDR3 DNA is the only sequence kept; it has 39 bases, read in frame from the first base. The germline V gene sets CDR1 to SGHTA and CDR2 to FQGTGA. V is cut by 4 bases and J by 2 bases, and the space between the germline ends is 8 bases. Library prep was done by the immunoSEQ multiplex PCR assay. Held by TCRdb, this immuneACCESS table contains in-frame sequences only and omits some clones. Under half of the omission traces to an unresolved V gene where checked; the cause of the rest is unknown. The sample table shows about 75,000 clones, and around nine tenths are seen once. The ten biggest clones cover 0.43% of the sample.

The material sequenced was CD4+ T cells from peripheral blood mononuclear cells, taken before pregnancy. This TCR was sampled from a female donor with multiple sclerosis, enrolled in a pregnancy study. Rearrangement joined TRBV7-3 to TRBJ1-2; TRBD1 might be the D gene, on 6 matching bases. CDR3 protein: CASSSGQNYGYTF. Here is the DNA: TGTGCCAGCAGCTCCGGACAGAACTATGGCTACACCTTC.